This T cell receptor (beta chain) comes out of a study of blood T cell repertoires in COVID-19. The overall study: Spain, Italy and the United States supplied samples that represented acute and convalescent COVID-19. Nucleic acid was either cDNA or gDNA, and it came from T cells, B-cell-depleted T cells, or PBMCs.

Under the authors' procedure: Reference gene primers were amplified, and this amplification served to estimate nucleated cell counts. Clones were read by immunoSEQ multiplex PCR, and TCRdb kept only the in-frame ones, dropping some. V, J and clone size are taken as reported in that table, and D and trimming were inferred from the DNA itself. Counted here are around 78,000 clones, around 86% occurring once; the ten biggest clones make up 27%. Germline CDR1 and CDR2: DFQATT and SNEGSKA (reference sequence). The CDR3 consists of 14 residues. Losses at the gene ends were 3 bases for V and 1 base for J; bases not matched to a gene: 2. With respect to this clone: The same CDR3 arises from other DNA sequences in this sample as well.

Sequencing input: peripheral blood. J is TRBJ2-3 and V is TRBV20-1; 9 nucleotides line up with TRBD1. The TCR originated in a middle-aged man with active or convalescent COVID-19. This chain's CDR3 is CSASRQGGTDTQYF. In DNA form, the CDR3 reads TGCAGTGCTAGTCGACAGGGGGGCACAGATACGCAGTATTTT.